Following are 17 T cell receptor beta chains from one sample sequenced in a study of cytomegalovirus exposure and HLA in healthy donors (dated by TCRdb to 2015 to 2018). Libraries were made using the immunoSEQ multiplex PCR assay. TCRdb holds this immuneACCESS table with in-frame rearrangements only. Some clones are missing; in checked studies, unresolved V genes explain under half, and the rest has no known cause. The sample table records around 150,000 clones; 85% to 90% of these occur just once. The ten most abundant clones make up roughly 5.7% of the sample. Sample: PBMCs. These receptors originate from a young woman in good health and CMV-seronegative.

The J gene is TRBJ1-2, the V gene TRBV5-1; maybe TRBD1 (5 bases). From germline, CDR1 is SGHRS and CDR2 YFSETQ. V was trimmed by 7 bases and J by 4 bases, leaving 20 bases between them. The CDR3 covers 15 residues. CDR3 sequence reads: CASGLTGKAPYGYTF. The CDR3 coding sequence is TGCGCCAGCGGCCTTACAGGAAAAGCGCCCTATGGCTACACCTTC. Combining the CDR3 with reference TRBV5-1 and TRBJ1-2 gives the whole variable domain KAGVTQTPRYLIKTRGQQVTLSCSPISGHRSVSWYQQTPGQGLQFLFEYFSETQRNKGNFPGRFSGRQFSNSRSEMNVSTLELGDSALYLCASGLTGKAPYGYTFGSGTRLTVV.

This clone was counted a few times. In DNA form, the CDR3 reads TGTGCCAGCAGTGGACAGGGGTACACCGGGGAGCTGTTTTTT. Amino acid sequence: CASSGQGYTGELFF. The V call is TRBV2, the J call TRBJ2-2, with 8 bases lining up with TRBD1. Trimming cost V 4 bases and J 3 bases; bases outside gene matches: 1. Germline assignment: CDR1 SNHLY and CDR2 FYNNEI. The CDR3 is 14 residues long.

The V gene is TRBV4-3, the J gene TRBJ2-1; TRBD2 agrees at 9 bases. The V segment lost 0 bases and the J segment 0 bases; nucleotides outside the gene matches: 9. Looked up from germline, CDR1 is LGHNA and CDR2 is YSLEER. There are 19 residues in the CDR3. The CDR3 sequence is CASSQEGYAGGTSYNEQFF. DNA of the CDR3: TGCGCCAGCAGCCAAGAGGGTTATGCGGGGGGGACCTCCTACAATGAGCAGTTCTTC.

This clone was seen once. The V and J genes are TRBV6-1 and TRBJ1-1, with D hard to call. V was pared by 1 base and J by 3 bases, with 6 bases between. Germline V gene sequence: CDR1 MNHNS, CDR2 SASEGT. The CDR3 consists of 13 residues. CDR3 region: CASSEVEYTEAFF. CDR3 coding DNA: TGTGCCAGCAGTGAAGTGGAGTACACTGAAGCTTTCTTT.

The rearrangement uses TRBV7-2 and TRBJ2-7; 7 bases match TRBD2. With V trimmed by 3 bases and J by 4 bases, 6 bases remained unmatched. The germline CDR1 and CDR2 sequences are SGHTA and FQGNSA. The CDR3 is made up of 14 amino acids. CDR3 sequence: CASSLREGPYEQYF. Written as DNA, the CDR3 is TGTGCCAGCAGCTTGAGGGAGGGCCCTTACGAGCAGTACTTC.

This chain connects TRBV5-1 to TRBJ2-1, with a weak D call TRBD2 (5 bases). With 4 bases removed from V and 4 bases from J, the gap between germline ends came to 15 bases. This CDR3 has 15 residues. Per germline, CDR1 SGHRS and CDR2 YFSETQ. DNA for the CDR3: TGCGCCAGCAGCCGGACCCGAAGGGAGTACAATGAGCAGTTCTTC. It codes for CASSRTRREYNEQFF.

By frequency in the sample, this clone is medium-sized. The CDR3 reads CASSITDNEQFF. CDR3 DNA sequence: TGTGCCAGCAGTATCACAGACAATGAGCAGTTCTTC. The chain couples TRBV2 to TRBJ2-1, with D unresolved. Germline V gives CDR1 SNHLY, CDR2 FYNNEI. V gave up 5 bases and J gave up 5 bases, with 7 bases separating them. The CDR3 runs 12 residues.

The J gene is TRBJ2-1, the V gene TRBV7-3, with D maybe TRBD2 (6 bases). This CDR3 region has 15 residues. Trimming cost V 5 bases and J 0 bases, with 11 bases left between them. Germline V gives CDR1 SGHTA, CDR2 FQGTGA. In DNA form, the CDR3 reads TGTGCCAGCAGCCACGTAGCGGACTCCTACAATGAGCAGTTCTTC. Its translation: CASSHVADSYNEQFF.

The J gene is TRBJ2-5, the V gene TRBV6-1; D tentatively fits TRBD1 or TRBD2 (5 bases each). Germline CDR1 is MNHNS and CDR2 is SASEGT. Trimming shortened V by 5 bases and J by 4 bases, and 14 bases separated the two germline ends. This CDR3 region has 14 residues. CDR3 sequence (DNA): TGTGCCAGCAGTAAGGGACCCTCCGGAGAGACCCAGTACTTC. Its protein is CASSKGPSGETQYF.

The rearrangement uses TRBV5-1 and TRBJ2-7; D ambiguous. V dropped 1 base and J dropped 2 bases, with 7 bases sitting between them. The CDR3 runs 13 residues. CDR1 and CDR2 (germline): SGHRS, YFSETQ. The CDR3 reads CASSLSSAYEQYF. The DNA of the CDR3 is TGCGCCAGCAGCTTGTCCAGCGCCTACGAGCAGTACTTC.

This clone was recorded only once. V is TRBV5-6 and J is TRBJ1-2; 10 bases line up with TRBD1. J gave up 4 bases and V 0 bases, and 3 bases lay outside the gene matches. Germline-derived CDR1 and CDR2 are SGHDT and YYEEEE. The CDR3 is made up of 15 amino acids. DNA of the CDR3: TGTGCCAGCAGCTTGGGGGACAGGGGAGGCTATGGCTACACCTTC. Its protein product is CASSLGDRGGYGYTF.

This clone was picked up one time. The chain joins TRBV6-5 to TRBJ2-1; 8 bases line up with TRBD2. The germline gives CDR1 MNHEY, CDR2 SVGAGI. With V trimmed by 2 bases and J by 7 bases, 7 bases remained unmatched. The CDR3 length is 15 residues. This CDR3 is CASSYDREGKNEQFF. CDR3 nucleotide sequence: TGTGCCAGCAGTTACGATCGGGAGGGTAAAAATGAGCAGTTCTTC.

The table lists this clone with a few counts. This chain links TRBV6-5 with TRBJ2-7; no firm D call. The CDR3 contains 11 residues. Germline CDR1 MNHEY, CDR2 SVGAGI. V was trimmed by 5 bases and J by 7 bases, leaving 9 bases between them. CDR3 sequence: CASSERREQYF. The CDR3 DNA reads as TGTGCCAGCAGTGAAAGACGGGAGCAGTACTTC.

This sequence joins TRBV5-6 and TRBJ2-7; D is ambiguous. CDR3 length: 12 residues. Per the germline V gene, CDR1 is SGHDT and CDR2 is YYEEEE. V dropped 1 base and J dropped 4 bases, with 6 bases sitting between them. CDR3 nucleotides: TGTGCCAGCAGCTTGTCGGCGTACGAGCAGTACTTC. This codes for CASSLSAYEQYF.

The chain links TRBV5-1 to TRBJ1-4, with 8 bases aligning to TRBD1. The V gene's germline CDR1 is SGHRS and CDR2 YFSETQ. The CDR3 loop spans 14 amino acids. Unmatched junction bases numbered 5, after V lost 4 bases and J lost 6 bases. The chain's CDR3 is CASSLQGADEKLFF. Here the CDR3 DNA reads TGCGCCAGCAGCCTTCAGGGGGCCGATGAAAAACTGTTTTTT.

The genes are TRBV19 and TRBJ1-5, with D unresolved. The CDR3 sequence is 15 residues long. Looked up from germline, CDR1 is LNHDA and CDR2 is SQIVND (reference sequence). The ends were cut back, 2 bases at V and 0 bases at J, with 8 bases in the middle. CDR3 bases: TGTGCCAGTAGTATAAGGCAGGATAGCAATCAGCCCCAGCATTTT. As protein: CASSIRQDSNQPQHF. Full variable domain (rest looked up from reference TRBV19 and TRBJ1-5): DGGITQSPKYLFRKEGQNVTLSCEQNLNHDAMYWYRQDPGQGLRLIYYSQIVNDFQKGDIAEGYSVSREKKESFPLTVTSAQKNPTAFYLCASSIRQDSNQPQHFGDGTRLSIL.

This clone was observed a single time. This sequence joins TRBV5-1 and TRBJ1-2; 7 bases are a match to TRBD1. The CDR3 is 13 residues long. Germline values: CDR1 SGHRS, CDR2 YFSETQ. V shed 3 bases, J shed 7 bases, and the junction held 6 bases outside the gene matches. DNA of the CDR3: TGCGCCAGCAGCTACGACAGGGAAGGTGGCTACACCTTC. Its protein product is CASSYDREGGYTF.